Following are 8 T cell receptor beta chains from one sample sequenced in a study of beta chain features in type 1 diabetes. The sequenced template was cDNA made from the entire isolated RNA. The assay was immunoSEQ multiplex PCR, and TCRdb's table has in-frame clones only and misses some. The table lists approximately 400,000 clones, about 15% of them singletons. The source material was naive CD4+ T cells from blood. The receptors stem from a woman younger than 30 in good health.

This chain connects TRBV11-2 to TRBJ1-5; a possible D gene is TRBD1 (5 bases). From germline, CDR1 is SGHAT and CDR2 FQNNGV. Deletions cut 1 base from V and 3 bases from J, with 10 bases between. The CDR3 extends over 15 amino acids. The CDR3 region is CASSLVSDTNQPQHF. CDR3 sequence (DNA): TGTGCCAGCAGCTTAGTGTCGGACACCAATCAGCCCCAGCATTTT.

The chain is built from TRBV29-1 and TRBJ1-2, with 9 bases identical to TRBD1. Germline lookup yields CDR1 SQVTM and CDR2 ANQGSEA. This CDR3 contains 17 residues. V dropped 3 bases and J dropped 2; count of bases not matched to a gene: 13. CDR3 bases: TGCAGCGTTGATTATCGGACAGGGGACCCTGTGAACTATGGCTACACCTTC. Its translation is CSVDYRTGDPVNYGYTF.

The chain recombines TRBV9 with TRBJ2-1, with 15 bases matching TRBD2. Germline loops: CDR1 SGDLS, CDR2 YYNGEE. There are 18 residues in the CDR3. The trim removed 4 bases at V and 3 bases at J, leaving 8 bases unmatched. The CDR3 here is CASSSGLAGGVGYNEQFF. The CDR3 region has the DNA TGTGCCAGCAGCTCCGGACTAGCGGGGGGGGTTGGCTACAATGAGCAGTTCTTC.

The chain uses TRBV5-1 and TRBJ2-7; a possible D gene is TRBD1 (6 bases). CDR1 is SGHRS, CDR2 YFSETQ, per germline. This CDR3 spans 16 amino acids. Trimming took off 0 bases at V and 2 bases at J, with 15 bases between the two ends. CDR3 residues: CASSLAVSGQTYEQYF. As DNA, the CDR3 is TGCGCCAGCAGCTTGGCCGTCTCGGGACAAACCTACGAGCAGTACTTC.

The chain uses TRBV9 and TRBJ1-5; 7 bases match TRBD1. After removal of 3 bases from V and 7 bases from J, the junction contained 7 bases not matched to a gene. Germline CDR1 SGDLS, CDR2 YYNGEE. CDR3 length equals 14 residues. CDR3 DNA sequence: TGTGCCAGCAGCGCATCGACAGGGACCCAGCCCCAGCATTTT. This translates into CASSASTGTQPQHF.

This clone was seen more than once but under ten times. V is TRBV15 and J is TRBJ1-2, with 8 bases aligning to TRBD1. CDR3 length: 16 amino acids. Germline CDR1 LNHNV, CDR2 YYDKDF (reference sequence). The ends lost 2 bases at V and 4 bases at J; junction bases unmatched: 9. The CDR3 sequence: CATSRRQGRSGYGYTF. The CDR3 coding sequence is TGTGCCACCAGCAGAAGACAGGGGCGCTCCGGCTATGGCTACACCTTC.

This clone was seen a few times. The V and J genes are TRBV9 and TRBJ2-1, with 10 bases matching TRBD2. Germline V lookup: CDR1 SGDLS, CDR2 YYNGEE. V lost 0 bases to trimming and J lost 2 bases; unmatched junction nucleotides: 2. The CDR3 totals 16 residues. The CDR3 sequence: CASSVVGTSAYNEQFF. The CDR3, as DNA: TGTGCCAGCAGCGTAGTCGGGACTAGCGCCTACAATGAGCAGTTCTTC.

The chain recombines TRBV2 with TRBJ2-7, with D possibly matching TRBD1 (5 bases). Germline V lookup: CDR1 SNHLY, CDR2 FYNNEI. V was shortened by 6 bases and J by 0 bases, with 12 bases between the two germline ends. This CDR3 contains 14 residues. For the CDR3, the DNA is TGTGCCAGCAGAGAACGACAGAGCTCCTACGAGCAGTACTTC. Amino acid sequence: CASRERQSSYEQYF.